These 16 T cell receptor beta chains came from one sample sequenced in a study of T cells in localized non-small cell lung cancer (dated by TCRdb to about 2020). Library preparation used the immunoSEQ multiplex PCR assay. This is the immuneACCESS table as TCRdb keeps it, with only in-frame sequences that have V and J called. A part of the clones is gone; compared with another copy, unresolved V genes explain less than half, and the rest is unexplained. The table for this sample lists tens of thousands of clones; around nine tenths of them were counted only once. In total, the top ten clones hold about 7.7% of the sample. The sample consisted of peripheral blood, taken before any cancer treatment. The source is a woman aged 35 to 75 with stage I lung adenocarcinoma.

The rearrangement joins TRBV19 to TRBJ1-5; 8 bases map to TRBD1. V shed 5 bases and J 8 bases; nucleotides not matched to a gene: 14. CDR3 length: 16 amino acids. Germline V gives CDR1 LNHDA, CDR2 SQIVND (reference sequence). The CDR3 sequence is CASSSKGTGLIEPQHF. The CDR3 DNA reads TGTGCCAGTAGTTCAAAAGGGACAGGATTAATCGAGCCCCAGCATTTT. Full variable domain (outside the CDR3, taken from reference TRBV19 and TRBJ1-5): DGGITQSPKYLFRKEGQNVTLSCEQNLNHDAMYWYRQDPGQGLRLIYYSQIVNDFQKGDIAEGYSVSREKKESFPLTVTSAQKNPTAFYLCASSSKGTGLIEPQHFGDGTRLSIL.

The chain carries TRBV4-1 and TRBJ1-6; D is uncertain. The CDR3 spans 16 residues. The V gene's germline CDR1 is MGHRA and CDR2 YSYEKL. V shed 2 bases and J shed 6 bases, with 14 bases lying between them. The CDR3 DNA follows: TGCGCCAGCAGCCAACGCGCCGGTGGCCTTAATTCACCCCTCCACTTT. As protein: CASSQRAGGLNSPLHF.

This clone was observed a few times. V is TRBV7-3 and J is TRBJ2-1; 11 nucleotides line up with TRBD2. Germline loops: CDR1 SGHTA, CDR2 FQGTGA. V gave up 0 bases and J gave up 3 bases; unmatched junction bases: 7. This CDR3 region has 18 residues. The CDR3: CASSLTSASGGLYNEQFF. CDR3 in DNA: TGTGCCAGCAGCTTAACGTCGGCTAGCGGGGGGCTCTACAATGAGCAGTTCTTC.

The genes are TRBV28 and TRBJ1-2, with 7 bases identical to TRBD1. The CDR3 has 11 residues. J lost 7 bases, V lost 8 bases, and 4 bases had no gene match. Looked up from germline, CDR1 is MDHEN and CDR2 is SYDVKM. The DNA of the CDR3 is TGTGCCAGCGGGACAGTTCGTGGCTACACCTTC. Protein product: CASGTVRGYTF.

V and J are TRBV7-2 and TRBJ2-2; 11 nucleotides align to TRBD2. The V segment lost 5 bases and the J segment 1 base; nucleotides outside the gene matches: 3. The CDR3 is 16 amino acids. Germline V CDR1 and CDR2: SGHTA, FQGNSA. DNA for the CDR3: TGTGCCAGCAGCGTTACTAGCGGGGGGAACACCGGGGAGCTGTTTTTT. The encoded protein is CASSVTSGGNTGELFF.

As concerns this clone: The identical CDR3 is also encoded by other nucleotide sequences in the sample. The chain is built from TRBV11-2 and TRBJ1-1; TRBD1 is a possible D gene (5 bases). V was pared by 5 bases and J by 3 bases, with 10 bases between. Germline CDR1 SGHAT, CDR2 FQNNGV. The CDR3 contains 13 residues. This chain's CDR3 is CASSLGGDTEAFF. The CDR3 bases are TGTGCCAGCAGCCTGGGGGGGGACACTGAAGCTTTCTTT.

The genes are TRBV19 and TRBJ1-5; D gene uncertain. Between the trimmed V and J ends, which lost 3 bases and 4 bases, there was a span of 7 bases. Germline-derived CDR1 and CDR2 are LNHDA and SQIVND (reference sequence). The CDR3 loop spans 13 amino acids. The CDR3 here is CASSMATNQPQHF. The CDR3 DNA is TGTGCCAGTAGTATGGCCACTAATCAGCCCCAGCATTTT.

The CDR3 sequence is CASRGQGHSNQPQHF. CDR3 bases: TGTGCCAGCAGGGGACAGGGACATAGCAATCAGCCCCAGCATTTT. V gene TRBV2 combines with J gene TRBJ1-5; 9 nucleotides line up with TRBD1. The CDR3 is 15 residues long. V lost 6 bases to trimming and J lost 0 bases; unmatched junction nucleotides: 3. The germline CDR1 and CDR2 sequences are SNHLY and FYNNEI. Filled out from reference TRBV2 and TRBJ1-5, the complete variable domain reads EPEVTQTPSHQVTQMGQEVILRCVPISNHLYFYWYRQILGQKVEFLVSFYNNEISEKSEIFDDQFSVERPDGSNFTLKIRSTKLEDSAMYFCASRGQGHSNQPQHFGDGTRLSIL.

The chain couples TRBV28 to TRBJ1-5, with D tentatively TRBD1 (6 bases). This CDR3 contains 18 residues. V dropped 6 bases and J dropped 0 bases, with 21 bases sitting between them. CDR1 is MDHEN and CDR2 is SYDVKM in the germline V gene. CDR3 bases: TGTGCCAGCAGCCCTTACAGGGCTCTGCGATTTAGCAATCAGCCCCAGCATTTT. Translated: CASSPYRALRFSNQPQHF.

The table lists this clone with a count of one. The rearrangement uses TRBV7-2 and TRBJ1-1; no reliable D call. The CDR3 runs 14 residues. Deletions cut 6 bases from V and 4 bases from J, with 15 bases between. Germline lookup yields CDR1 SGHTA and CDR2 FQGNSA. The CDR3: CASRKNIAPTEAFF. In nucleotides, the CDR3 is TGTGCCAGCAGGAAGAATATAGCCCCCACTGAAGCTTTCTTT. The whole variable domain, filled in from reference TRBV7-2 and TRBJ1-1, reads GAGVSQSPSNKVTEKGKDVELRCDPISGHTALYWYRQSLGQGLEFLIYFQGNSAPDKSGLPSDRFSAERTGGSVSTLTIQRTQQEDSAVYLCASRKNIAPTEAFFGQGTRLTVV.

The rearrangement links TRBV2 to TRBJ1-5; no clear D. V dropped 5 bases and J dropped 6 bases, with 11 bases sitting between them. Germline V gives CDR1 SNHLY, CDR2 FYNNEI. The CDR3 sequence is 13 residues long. The CDR3 loop reads CASSSLPGQPQHF. The CDR3 DNA sequence: TGTGCCAGCAGTTCCTTACCTGGTCAGCCCCAGCATTTT.

The chain joins TRBV7-8 to TRBJ1-2; D unclear. The CDR3 has 13 amino acids. Germline V gives CDR1 SGHVS, CDR2 FQNEAQ. V lost 1 base and J 8 bases, leaving 11 bases between the germline ends. In nucleotides, the CDR3 is TGTGCCAGCAGCTTAGTCGCGGAGAGCGGCTACACCTTC. The encoded protein is CASSLVAESGYTF.

This clone was recorded a few times. V gene TRBV6-1 combines with J gene TRBJ2-1; D call uncertain. The CDR3 is made up of 15 amino acids. Germline CDR1 and CDR2: MNHNS and SASEGT. V lost 1 base and J lost 2, with 9 bases in between. The CDR3 coding sequence is TGTGCCAGCAGTGAAGAGGCAGAAGCCTACAATGAGCAGTTCTTC. Protein: CASSEEAEAYNEQFF.

This clone occurred a few times. V is TRBV5-5 and J is TRBJ1-6; D is unresolved. Germline V gene lookup returns CDR1 SGHKS and CDR2 YYEKEE (reference sequence). CDR3 length: 13 amino acids. Between the trimmed V and J ends, which lost 1 base and 9 bases, there was a span of 8 bases. CDR3 loop: CASSLIRGSPLHF. The CDR3, as DNA: TGTGCCAGCAGCTTGATCAGAGGTTCACCCCTCCACTTT.

The V call is TRBV6-5, the J call TRBJ1-1, with D possibly TRBD1 on 6 matching bases. The CDR3 is made up of 16 amino acids. CDR1 and CDR2 from the germline V gene are MNHEY and SVGAGI. Trimming stripped 2 bases from V and 2 bases from J, with 15 bases between. CDR3 protein: CASSYGRGLPNTEAFF. The DNA for the CDR3 is TGTGCCAGCAGTTACGGCAGGGGTCTGCCTAACACTGAAGCTTTCTTT.

The chain joins TRBV5-1 to TRBJ2-1, with 8 positions matching TRBD1. Trimming cost V 4 bases and J 5 bases; bases outside gene matches: 11. The CDR3 is 16 residues long. The V gene's germline CDR1 is SGHRS and CDR2 YFSETQ. The CDR3 DNA reads as TGCGCCAGCAGCGGACAGACAGGGGCGACGAACAATGAGCAGTTCTTC. As protein: CASSGQTGATNNEQFF.